The source of this T cell receptor beta chain is a study of cytomegalovirus exposure and HLA in healthy donors. Trimming shortened V by 3 bases and J by 4 bases, and 18 bases separated the two germline ends. The CDR3 consists of 17 residues. CDR1 and CDR2 (germline): LNHNV, YYDKDF (reference sequence). In the PCR, 60 Vbeta and 13 Jbeta primers were used. Per the study methods: In a later analysis, the count reached about 80 million unique TCR beta chains, with approximately 10 million shared. This table comes from immunoSEQ multiplex PCR, and its TCRdb copy is limited to in-frame clones, with some not included. V and J calls and clone size are as listed in that table; D and trimming were resolved from the DNA. The table lists approximately 120,000 clones, approximately 70% of them singletons.

The gene calls are TRBV15 and TRBJ1-4, with a weak D call TRBD1 (6 bases). Sequencing was carried out using PBMCs. The source of this sequence is a woman between 70 and 85 years old in good health and CMV-seropositive. The CDR3 reads CATSRNLGGDINEKLFF. CDR3 bases: TGTGCCACCAGCAGGAACCTTGGGGGGGACATTAATGAAAAACTGTTTTTT.